The 22 T cell receptor beta chains below were found in one sample sequenced in a study of cytomegalovirus exposure and HLA in healthy donors. The study ran its PCR with 60 Vbeta and 13 Jbeta primers. The protocol was immunoSEQ multiplex PCR, while the TCRdb copy is restricted to in-frame clones and leaves out a portion. The sample includes over 100,000 clones, approximately 87% seen only once; the top ten take 1.5%. Sequencing was done on a sample of PBMCs. The receptors come from a man aged 35 to 55 in good health and CMV-seronegative.

The CDR3 sequence is CASSLGTGPNTEAFF. Written as DNA, the CDR3 is TGTGCCAGCAGCTTAGGGACAGGGCCGAACACTGAAGCTTTCTTT. This rearrangement joins TRBV7-8 to TRBJ1-1; 8 bases match TRBD1. There are 15 residues in the CDR3. Trimming cost V 1 base and J 1 base; bases outside gene matches: 2. Germline CDR1 SGHVS, CDR2 FQNEAQ.

This chain links TRBV10-1 with TRBJ2-3, with TRBD2 matching over 8 bases. Per the germline V gene, CDR1 is WNHNN and CDR2 is SYGVQD (reference sequence). The trim removed 2 bases at V and 2 bases at J, leaving 3 bases unmatched. This CDR3 has 15 residues. The CDR3 nucleotides are TGCGCCAGCAGTGAGGCTAGCGGGCACACAGATACGCAGTATTTT. Translation: CASSEASGHTDTQYF.

This chain links TRBV19 with TRBJ2-2, with D hard to call. CDR3 size: 13 residues. Between the trimmed V and J ends, which lost 3 bases and 6 bases, there was a span of 8 bases. Germline assignment: CDR1 LNHDA and CDR2 SQIVND (reference sequence). CDR3: CASSIDSAGELFF. In DNA, the CDR3 is TGTGCCAGTAGTATCGATTCAGCCGGGGAGCTGTTTTTT.

The V call is TRBV7-8, the J call TRBJ2-5, with D possibly TRBD1 on 5 matching bases. V lost 1 base and J lost 0, with 6 bases in between. CDR1 and CDR2 (germline): SGHVS, FQNEAQ. This CDR3 contains 14 residues. Here the CDR3 reads CASSLEQDQETQYF. The CDR3 DNA follows: TGTGCCAGCAGCTTAGAACAGGACCAAGAGACCCAGTACTTC.

The rearrangement joins TRBV19 to TRBJ2-7, with 8 bases fitting TRBD1. The CDR3 consists of 17 residues. The germline CDR1 and CDR2 sequences are LNHDA and SQIVND (reference sequence). Trimming took 3 bases from V and 3 from J; bases not matched to a gene: 13. In nucleotides, the CDR3 is TGTGCCAGTAGTATTAGAAGAGGACAGGGCCTCTTCTACGAGCAGTACTTC. Translated: CASSIRRGQGLFYEQYF.

The gene calls are TRBV5-1 and TRBJ2-3; D is perhaps TRBD2 (7 bases). Per the germline V gene, CDR1 is SGHRS and CDR2 is YFSETQ. Trimming shortened V by 5 bases and J by 0 bases, and 10 bases separated the two germline ends. This CDR3 comprises 14 residues. The CDR3 DNA follows: TGCGCCAGCAGAGGGGGGGAAAGCACAGATACGCAGTATTTT. Its protein is CASRGGESTDTQYF.

The chain has TRBV27 and TRBJ2-1, with 13 bases lining up with TRBD2. The CDR3 runs 16 residues. After removal of 7 bases from V and 6 bases from J, the junction contained 9 bases not matched to a gene. Germline V lookup: CDR1 MNHEY, CDR2 SMNVEV (reference sequence). The CDR3 DNA is TGTGCCAGCACTATCGGGACTAGCGGGACACGCAATGAGCAGTTCTTC. Encoded protein: CASTIGTSGTRNEQFF.

The chain has TRBV5-4 and TRBJ1-6; D call uncertain. CDR1 is SGHNT, CDR2 YYREEE, per germline (reference sequence). The CDR3 length is 13 residues. Between the trimmed V and J ends, which lost 1 base and 8 bases, there was a span of 7 bases. CDR3 protein: CASSLRVDSPLHF. The CDR3 bases are TGTGCCAGCAGCTTGCGGGTGGATTCACCCCTCCACTTT.

This clone was recorded only once. This sequence joins TRBV6-6 and TRBJ1-5; 7 bases align to TRBD1. CDR1 MNHNY and CDR2 SVGAGI come from the germline V gene (reference sequence). This CDR3 has 16 amino acids. The junction had 5 bases not matched to a gene; V was cut back by 2 bases and J by 1 base. The CDR3: CASSYGQEISNQPQHF. The CDR3 nucleotides are TGTGCCAGCAGTTACGGACAGGAGATAAGCAATCAGCCCCAGCATTTT.

This clone was picked up one time. V gene TRBV6-5 combines with J gene TRBJ2-3, with 11 bases matching TRBD2. This CDR3 comprises 15 residues. V lost 6 bases to trimming and J lost 5 bases; unmatched junction nucleotides: 7. Per the germline V gene, CDR1 is MNHEY and CDR2 is SVGAGI. The CDR3 loop reads CASRMPGTSGDTQYF. In nucleotides, the CDR3 is TGTGCCAGCAGAATGCCTGGGACTAGCGGAGATACGCAGTATTTT.

The J gene is TRBJ1-1, the V gene TRBV11-3, with D perhaps matching TRBD1 (5 bases). CDR1 is SGHNT, CDR2 YENEEA, per germline. The CDR3 runs 15 residues. The V end was cut by 3 bases, the J end by 0 bases, with 11 bases between. Written as DNA, the CDR3 is TGTGCCAGCAGCTTCCGAGAGGACATGAACACTGAAGCTTTCTTT. This gives the protein CASSFREDMNTEAFF.

In its sample, this clone was seen once. J is TRBJ2-2 and V is TRBV5-1, with 9 bases lining up with TRBD1. CDR1 and CDR2 (germline): SGHRS, YFSETQ. The CDR3 spans 15 residues. J lost 3 bases, V lost 2 bases, and 2 bases had no gene match. The CDR3 here is CASSLQGADTGELFF. CDR3 sequence (DNA): TGCGCCAGCAGCTTACAGGGGGCGGACACCGGGGAGCTGTTTTTT.

J is TRBJ2-1 and V is TRBV28; unclear D gene. Germline V CDR1 and CDR2: MDHEN, SYDVKM. Trimming cost V 1 base and J 9 bases, with 19 bases left between them. The CDR3 sequence is 16 residues long. The CDR3 reads CASSLSLGVVLAEQFF. CDR3 DNA sequence: TGTGCCAGCAGTTTATCCCTCGGAGTGGTCCTGGCTGAGCAGTTCTTC. Full variable domain (outside the CDR3, taken from reference TRBV28 and TRBJ2-1): DVKVTQSSRYLVKRTGEKVFLECVQDMDHENMFWYRQDPGLGLRLIYFSYDVKMKEKGDIPEGYSVSREKKERFSLILESASTNQTSMYLCASSLSLGVVLAEQFFGPGTRLTVL.

The chain couples TRBV21-1 to TRBJ2-4; TRBD1, the table's D call, lacks a check against the DNA. TRBV21-1 is a known pseudogene. The CDR3 spans 17 residues. This CDR3 is CASSKVGRGRGKNIQYF. The DNA for the CDR3 is TGTGCCAGCAGCAAAGTAGGAAGGGGGCGAGGCAAAAACATTCAGTACTTC.

The V gene is TRBV7-2, the J gene TRBJ2-5, with D tentatively TRBD1 (5 bases). The CDR3 extends over 13 amino acids. The V end lost 5 bases, the J end lost 3 bases, and 10 bases lay between the germline ends. In germline, CDR1 is SGHTA, CDR2 FQGNSA. The CDR3 spells CASSPRREETQYF. The CDR3 DNA is TGTGCCAGCAGCCCTCGCAGGGAAGAGACCCAGTACTTC.

V gene TRBV20-1 combines with J gene TRBJ2-1; D unresolved. V shed 1 base and J shed 7 bases, with 5 bases lying between them. Germline lookup yields CDR1 DFQATT and CDR2 SNEGSKA (reference sequence). This CDR3 is built from 11 residues. Written as DNA, the CDR3 is TGCAGTGCTAGAGTCCGTAATGAGCAGTTCTTC. Its protein product is CSARVRNEQFF.

The V gene is TRBV15, the J gene TRBJ2-1; TRBD2 matches 16 bases. The V gene end was trimmed by 0 bases and the J gene end by 8 bases; junction bases not matched to a gene: 7. Per germline, CDR1 LNHNV and CDR2 YYDKDF (reference sequence). The CDR3 spans 18 residues. Here the CDR3 reads CATSRDVGLAGGRDEQFF. The DNA of the CDR3 is TGTGCCACCAGCAGAGATGTGGGACTAGCGGGGGGGAGGGATGAGCAGTTCTTC.

This chain connects TRBV5-1 to TRBJ2-7; a possible D gene is TRBD1 (5 bases). V was clipped by 3 bases and J by 2 bases, with 9 bases between them. The CDR3 extends over 13 amino acids. CDR1 is SGHRS, CDR2 YFSETQ, per germline. CDR3 residues: CASSSTETYEQYF. The CDR3 DNA reads as TGCGCCAGCAGCTCGACAGAAACCTACGAGCAGTACTTC.

This chain uses TRBV9 with TRBJ2-7; no clear D gene. The CDR3 runs 14 residues. From germline, CDR1 is SGDLS and CDR2 YYNGEE. V was pared by 4 bases and J by 3 bases, with 14 bases between. The CDR3 protein is CASSPSPSYYEQYF. DNA of the CDR3: TGTGCCAGCAGCCCCAGTCCTTCATACTACGAGCAGTACTTC.

This sequence joins TRBV7-8 and TRBJ1-6; 10 bases line up with TRBD1. The V segment lost 5 bases and the J segment 7 bases; nucleotides outside the gene matches: 8. Germline loops: CDR1 SGHVS, CDR2 FQNEAQ. The length of the CDR3 is 16 residues. The CDR3, as DNA: TGTGCCAGCAGCCCGGTGGGGGGACAGGGGAATTCACCCCTCCACTTT. Protein sequence: CASSPVGGQGNSPLHF.

The CDR3 region has the DNA TGCGCCAGCAGCCAAGTGGGGGGGCTGGGCACTGAAGCTTTCTTT. Its protein product is CASSQVGGLGTEAFF. This chain links TRBV4-1 with TRBJ1-1; D perhaps matches TRBD1 (6 bases). V shed 1 base and J shed 4 bases, with 13 bases lying between them. CDR1 and CDR2 from the germline V gene are MGHRA and YSYEKL. The CDR3 totals 15 residues.

This clone appeared once. The V and J genes are TRBV4-1 and TRBJ2-6; 7 positions agree with TRBD1. V gave up 1 base and J gave up 0 bases; unmatched junction bases: 3. Germline CDR1 MGHRA, CDR2 YSYEKL. The CDR3 runs to 17 residues. The CDR3 DNA reads TGCGCCAGCAGCCAAGGGAGACAGGGCTCTGGGGCCAACGTCCTGACTTTC. Protein: CASSQGRQGSGANVLTF.